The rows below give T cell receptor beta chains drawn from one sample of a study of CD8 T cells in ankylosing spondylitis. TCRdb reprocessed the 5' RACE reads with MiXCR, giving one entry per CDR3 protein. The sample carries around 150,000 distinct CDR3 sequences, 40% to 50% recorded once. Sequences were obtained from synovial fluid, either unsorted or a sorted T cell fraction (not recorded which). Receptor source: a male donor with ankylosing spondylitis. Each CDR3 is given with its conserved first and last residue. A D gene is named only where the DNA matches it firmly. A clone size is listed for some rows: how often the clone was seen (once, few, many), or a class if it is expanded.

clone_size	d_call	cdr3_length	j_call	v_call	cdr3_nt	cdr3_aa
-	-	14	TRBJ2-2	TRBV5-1	TGCGCCAGCACCGTGGGAGTGGCCGCCGGGGAGCTGTTTTTT	CASTVGVAAGELFF
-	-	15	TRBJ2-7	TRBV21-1	TGTGCCAGCAGCAAAGGGTGGATGATAACCTACGAGCAGTACTTC	CASSKGWMITYEQYF
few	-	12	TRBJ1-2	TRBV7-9	TGTGCCAGCAGCTTTGAGAACTATGGCTACACCTTC	CASSFENYGYTF
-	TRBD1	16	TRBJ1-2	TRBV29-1	TGCAGCGTTGAAGAGGACAGGGACCCTCTTCCTTATGGCTACACCTTC	CSVEEDRDPLPYGYTF
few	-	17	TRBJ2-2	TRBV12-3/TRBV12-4	TGTGCCAGCAGTTTAGGGGTTTACGAGACGAACACCGGGGAGCTGTTTTTT	CASSLGVYETNTGELFF
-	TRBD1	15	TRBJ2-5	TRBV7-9	TGTGCCGGCAGCTGGGGACAGGGGGGACAAGAGACCCAGTACTTC	CAGSWGQGGQETQYF
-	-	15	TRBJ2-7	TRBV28	TGTGCCAGCAGTAAGGTTCAGGGGCTTCCCTACGAGCAGTACTTC	CASSKVQGLPYEQYF
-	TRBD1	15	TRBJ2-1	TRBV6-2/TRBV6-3	TGTGCCAGCAGTGCCGGGACAGGGGATATTAATGAGCAGTTCTTC	CASSAGTGDINEQFF
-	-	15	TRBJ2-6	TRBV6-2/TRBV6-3	TGTGCCAGCAGTTACTCGGGATCTGGGGCCAACGTCCTGACTTTC	CASSYSGSGANVLTF
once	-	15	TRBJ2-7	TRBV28	TGTGCCAGCAGTGGTTGGGGATCGAGCTCCTACGAGCAGTACTTC	CASSGWGSSSYEQYF
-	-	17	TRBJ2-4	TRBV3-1	TGTGCCAGCAGCCAAGAAATTGAGGGGGTGGTCAAAAACATTCAGTACTTC	CASSQEIEGVVKNIQYF
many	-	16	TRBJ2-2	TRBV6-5	TGTGCCAGCAGTTACTCGATGGGCTGGAACACCGGGGAGCTGTTTTTT	CASSYSMGWNTGELFF
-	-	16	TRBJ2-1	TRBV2	TGTGCCAGCAGGGAGGGGCTAGCGCCGACCTACAATGAGCAGTTCTTC	CASREGLAPTYNEQFF
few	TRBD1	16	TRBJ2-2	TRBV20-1	TGCAGTGCTAGCCCTGGGGACAGGGGGGACACCGGGGAGCTGTTTTTT	CSASPGDRGDTGELFF
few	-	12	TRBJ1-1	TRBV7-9	TGTGCCAGCAGTCAGGGCCCCCCCGAAGCTTTCTTT	CASSQGPPEAFF
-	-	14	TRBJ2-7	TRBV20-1	TGCAGTGCTATGTCCCACGCCAGCTCCTACGAGCAGTACTTC	CSAMSHASSYEQYF
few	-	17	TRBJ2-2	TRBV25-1	TGTGCCAGCAGAGGGGCAGTGGAGACATCGAACACCGGGGAGCTGTTTTTT	CASRGAVETSNTGELFF
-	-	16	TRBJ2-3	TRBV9	TGTGCCAGCAGCCCCCGCCTTGTTCTTGTGGCAGATACGCAGTATTTT	CASSPRLVLVADTQYF
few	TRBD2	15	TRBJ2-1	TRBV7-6	TGTGCCAGCAGCTTAGCGGCTAGCGGGAGCAATGAGCAGTTCTTC	CASSLAASGSNEQFF
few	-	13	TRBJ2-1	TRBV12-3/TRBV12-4	TGTGCCAGCATAGCCGGGGCCACAGGTGAGCAGTTCTTC	CASIAGATGEQFF